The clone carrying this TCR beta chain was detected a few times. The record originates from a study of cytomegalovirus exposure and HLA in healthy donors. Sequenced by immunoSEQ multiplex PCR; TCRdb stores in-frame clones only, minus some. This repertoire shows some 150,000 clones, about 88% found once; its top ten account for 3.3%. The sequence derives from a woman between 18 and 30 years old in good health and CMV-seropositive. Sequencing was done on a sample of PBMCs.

CDR3 sequence (DNA): TGTGCCAGCAGCTTAGCGACAGCGGGAGATATCGACGAGCAGTACTTC. The encoded protein is CASSLATAGDIDEQYF. The chain uses TRBV7-9 and TRBJ2-7; the match to TRBD2 covers 8 bases. The ends lost 0 bases at V and 5 bases at J; junction bases unmatched: 9. Germline assignment: CDR1 SEHNR and CDR2 FQNEAQ (reference sequence). The length of the CDR3 is 16 residues.